This TCR beta chain was identified in a study of CD8+ T cells in alopecia areata. The authors extracted RNA and reverse transcribed it into cDNA as the sequencing template. Measured with immunoSEQ multiplex PCR; TCRdb has only the in-frame clones, and not every one. The sample comprises about 130,000 clones, 49% of which are singletons, and 18% rests with the top ten. The germline gives CDR1 SQVTM, CDR2 ANQGSEA. CDR3 length equals 13 residues. Trimming shortened V by 6 bases and J by 10 bases, and 19 bases separated the two germline ends. This sample comprised CD8+ T cells sorted from blood, obtained at week 0. The chain joins TRBV29-1 to TRBJ2-1; D gene ambiguous. The receptor comes from a human donor with alopecia areata. In nucleotides, the CDR3 is TGCAGCGTCGCACGCAACGCTTACATCGAGCAGTTCTTC. Translation: CSVARNAYIEQFF.